The 9 T cell receptor beta chains below come from one sample, sequenced in a study of identical twins. From the 5' RACE reads, TCRdb called clonotypes with MiXCR, one entry per CDR3 protein. The sample contains 150,000 or so distinct CDR3 sequences, 3% to 4% of which appear only once. Sequencing input: memory T cells sorted from blood. All receptors come from a man between 18 and 35 years old in good health.

At least ten counts were recorded for this clonotype. CDR3 loop: CASRASVNNEQFF. The CDR3 DNA sequence: TGTGCCAGCAGGGCTAGCGTTAACAATGAGCAGTTCTTC. This rearrangement joins TRBV12-3 or TRBV12-4 to TRBJ2-1, with a tentative D call TRBD2 (6 bases). This CDR3 is built from 13 residues. V lost 6 bases and J lost 5, with 11 bases in between.

This clonotype was seen many times. The rearrangement links TRBV10-3 to TRBJ1-5, with unresolved D. V was cut by 6 bases and J by 5 bases, with 8 bases left in between. The germline V gene encodes CDR1 ENHRY and CDR2 SYGVKD. The CDR3 is 12 residues long. The DNA of the CDR3 is TGTGCCATCAGCAAAGGCGATCAGCCCCAGCATTTT. As protein: CAISKGDQPQHF.

This clonotype came up many times. The chain's CDR3 is CASSVKIQETQYF. For the CDR3, the DNA is TGTGCCAGCAGTGTGAAGATCCAAGAGACCCAGTACTTC. The chain joins TRBV27 to TRBJ2-5; D gene unclear. The CDR3 totals 13 residues. The ends were cut back, 5 bases at V and 1 base at J, with 8 bases in the middle. Germline CDR1 is MNHEY and CDR2 is SMNVEV (reference sequence).

The chain couples TRBV30 to TRBJ2-2, with a weak D call TRBD1 (6 bases). The germline V and J ends were trimmed by 3 bases and 7 bases, with 15 bases remaining between them. Per the germline V gene, CDR1 is GTSNPN and CDR2 is SVGIG (reference sequence). The CDR3 spans 14 residues. The CDR3 bases are TGTGCCTGGAGAGGCCTTCTCAGGGGCGGGGAGCTGTTTTTT. It codes for CAWRGLLRGGELFF.

This clonotype was seen repeatedly, ten times or more. The chain recombines TRBV5-4 with TRBJ1-2; no clear D gene. The V gene lost 1 base and the J gene lost 4 bases, with 8 bases spanning the gap. CDR1 and CDR2 from the germline V gene are SGHNT and YYREEE (reference sequence). The length of the CDR3 is 13 residues. DNA of the CDR3: TGTGCCAGCAGCTTGTCGGGAGCCTATGGCTACACCTTC. As protein: CASSLSGAYGYTF.

This clonotype was counted ten times or more. The V and J genes are TRBV20-1 and TRBJ2-5, with a possible D match to TRBD2 (5 bases). The CDR3 extends over 15 amino acids. Trimming took off 4 bases at V and 3 bases at J, with 18 bases between the two ends. Germline V lookup: CDR1 DFQATT, CDR2 SNEGSKA (reference sequence). CDR3: CSANAIWGDEETQYF. The CDR3 DNA reads TGCAGTGCTAACGCTATCTGGGGAGATGAAGAGACCCAGTACTTC.

V gene TRBV5-4 combines with J gene TRBJ1-1; TRBD1 matches 11 bases. CDR1 and CDR2 from the germline V gene are SGHNT and YYREEE (reference sequence). Losses at the gene ends were 4 bases for V and 3 bases for J; bases not matched to a gene: 11. This CDR3 is 17 amino acids long. This chain's CDR3 is CASSHPWTGGADTEAFF. The DNA of the CDR3 is TGTGCCAGCAGCCACCCGTGGACAGGGGGCGCGGACACTGAAGCTTTCTTT.

This clonotype occurred many times. The chain combines TRBV28 with TRBJ2-7, with no clear D. The CDR3 covers 12 residues. Trimming removed 3 bases at V and 3 bases at J, with 6 bases between. Looked up from germline, CDR1 is MDHEN and CDR2 is SYDVKM. The CDR3 DNA reads TGTGCCAGCAGTTTGCCTCGCTACGAGCAGTACTTC. It specifies CASSLPRYEQYF.

In this sample, this clonotype turned up many times. This chain connects TRBV20-1 to TRBJ2-3; 8 bases map to TRBD2. Unmatched junction bases numbered 3, after V lost 6 bases and J lost 1 base. Germline V CDR1 and CDR2: DFQATT, SNEGSKA (reference sequence). The CDR3 runs to 13 residues. CDR3 coding DNA: TGCAGTGCCGGGGGGGGCGGCACAGATACGCAGTATTTT. Its protein is CSAGGGGTDTQYF.